This T cell receptor beta chain was identified during a study of blood T cells in healthy people across ages. Findings and caveats of the study: Because donor CMV status was unknown, expanded clonotype changes were possibly confounded. Using unsorted PBMCs precluded a conclusive naive versus antigen-experienced comparison. Estimated diversity that came from one million T cells was considered an underestimate.

This clonotype has more than one count but fewer than ten. What it binds is unknown. Germline CDR1 and CDR2: KGHDR and SFDVKD. CDR3 length equals 16 residues. Trimming took 4 bases from V and 1 from J, leaving 14 bases between them. For the second PCR, which ran for about 7 to 11 cycles, a sample-barcoded 5' primer and a J-beta primer mix were used. Unique molecular identifiers of 12 random nucleotides labeled each cDNA. From the 5' RACE reads, TCRdb called clonotypes with MiXCR, one entry per CDR3 protein. Of 1.5 million to 2 million distinct CDR3 sequences in the sample, under 30% were seen once. The receptor comes from a woman under 40 in good health. This chain connects TRBV24-1 to TRBJ2-3; D gene unclear. Specimen: blood. CDR3 DNA sequence: TGTGCCACCAGTGACCAAGGACGGAAACGCACAGATACGCAGTATTTT. Translating it yields CATSDQGRKRTDTQYF.